The clone carrying this T cell receptor beta chain was seen only a few times. TCRdb ran MiXCR on the 5' RACE reads and lists one entry per CDR3 protein. This sample carries nearly 250,000 distinct CDR3 sequences, approximately 7% of them seen once, and the ten largest clones take around 3.4%. These data are taken from a study of identical twins. The CDR3 totals 15 residues. Germline V gene lookup returns CDR1 LGHNA and CDR2 YNFKEQ. With 0 bases removed from V and 8 bases from J, the gap between germline ends came to 11 bases. The sample was also reused in another study, on yellow fever vaccine responses in identical twins.

The J gene is TRBJ1-6, the V gene TRBV4-2; tentatively, D is TRBD1 (5 bases). Source material: memory (CD45RO+) T cells sorted from blood. The TCR was taken from a woman under 30 in good health. The DNA of the CDR3 is TGTGCCAGCAGCCAAGATCGGCAGGGAGATTCACCCCTCCACTTT. This translates into CASSQDRQGDSPLHF.